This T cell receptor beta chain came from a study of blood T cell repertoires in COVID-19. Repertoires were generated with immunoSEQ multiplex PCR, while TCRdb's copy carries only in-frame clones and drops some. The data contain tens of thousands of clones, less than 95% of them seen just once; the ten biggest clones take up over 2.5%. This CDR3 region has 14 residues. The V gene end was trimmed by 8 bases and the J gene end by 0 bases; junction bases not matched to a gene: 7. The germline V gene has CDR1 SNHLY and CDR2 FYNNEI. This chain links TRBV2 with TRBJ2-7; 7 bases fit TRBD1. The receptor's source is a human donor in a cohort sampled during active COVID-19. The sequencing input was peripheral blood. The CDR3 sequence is CASGGQASSYEQYF. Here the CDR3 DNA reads TGTGCCAGCGGCGGACAGGCAAGCTCCTACGAGCAGTACTTC.